This paragraph covers one T cell receptor beta chain sequence. Its antigen remains unidentified. This CDR3 is also generated by other DNA sequences in the sample. The J segment lost 3 bases and the V segment lost 2 bases, leaving 5 bases of the junction unmatched. Germline assignment: CDR1 SNHLY and CDR2 FYNNEI. The CDR3 runs 15 residues. This record comes from a study of shared clonotypes between healthy human individuals. General study findings and limits: Naive CD4 clonotypes were shared across a handful of donors at 5% to 6%. Among non-shared clonotypes, generation probabilities were lower than among those shared by all four donors. Large sequencing depth failed to make sorted-subset sequencing complete, rarefaction showed.

Several immunoSEQ plates received, in even portions, the genomic DNA of each subset. Measured with immunoSEQ multiplex PCR; TCRdb has only the in-frame clones, and not every one. The data hold around 2,000,000 clones, with about 94% observed a single time. Selected positively for CCR7 and CD45RO-negative, naive CD8 cells excluded terminally differentiated effector memory CD45RA+ cells. The sequenced sample consisted of naive CD8+ T cells sorted from blood. This chain connects TRBV2 to TRBJ2-3; 7 positions agree with TRBD2. The TCR was taken from a man younger than 35 in good health. In DNA form, the CDR3 reads TGTGCCAGCAGTGAATGGCGGGGGAGTACAGATACGCAGTATTTT. This sequence encodes CASSEWRGSTDTQYF.